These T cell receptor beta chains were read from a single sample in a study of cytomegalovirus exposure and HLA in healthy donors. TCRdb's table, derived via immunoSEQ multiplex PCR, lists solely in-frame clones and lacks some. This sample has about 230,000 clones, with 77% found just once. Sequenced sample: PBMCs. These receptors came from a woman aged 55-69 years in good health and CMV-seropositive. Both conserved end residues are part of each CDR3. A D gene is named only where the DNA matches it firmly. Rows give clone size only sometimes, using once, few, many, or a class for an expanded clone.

CDR3 protein: CASSSGSLDTQYF
CDR3 DNA: TGTGCCAGCAGTTCGGGTAGTCTGGATACGCAGTATTTT
D gene: NA
clone size: NA
J gene: TRBJ2-3
V gene: TRBV28

CDR3 protein: CASRGQVGGRPQHF
CDR3 DNA: TGTGCCAGCAGAGGACAGGTCGGGGGTCGGCCCCAGCATTTT
D gene: TRBD1
clone size: once
J gene: TRBJ1-5
V gene: TRBV6-1

CDR3 protein: CASSAQGNYGYTF
CDR3 DNA: TGCGCCAGCAGCGCACAGGGGAACTATGGCTACACCTTC
D gene: TRBD1
clone size: NA
J gene: TRBJ1-2
V gene: TRBV5-1

CDR3 protein: CAWSTKTSGFHEQYF
CDR3 DNA: TGTGCCTGGAGTACGAAAACTAGCGGGTTCCACGAGCAGTACTTC
D gene: TRBD2
clone size: NA
J gene: TRBJ2-7
V gene: TRBV30

CDR3 protein: CSVANTGFSNYGYTF
CDR3 DNA: TGCAGCGTTGCAAATACAGGATTCTCTAACTATGGCTACACCTTC
D gene: NA
clone size: NA
J gene: TRBJ1-2
V gene: TRBV29-1

CDR3 protein: CASSGWDSRQYF
CDR3 DNA: TGTGCCAGCAGTGGTTGGGACTCCCGGCAGTATTTT
D gene: NA
clone size: NA
J gene: TRBJ2-3
V gene: TRBV2

CDR3 protein: CASNRGTVNTEAFF
CDR3 DNA: TGTGCTAGCAACCGGGGGACAGTTAACACTGAAGCTTTCTTT
D gene: TRBD1
clone size: NA
J gene: TRBJ1-1
V gene: TRBV6-1

CDR3 protein: CASSLVGGQVNTEAFF
CDR3 DNA: TGTGCCAGCAGCTTAGTGGGGGGACAGGTGAACACTGAAGCTTTCTTT
D gene: TRBD1
clone size: NA
J gene: TRBJ1-1
V gene: TRBV7-6

CDR3 protein: CASSHWDRGKSGNTIYF
CDR3 DNA: TGTGCCAGCAGTCACTGGGACAGGGGAAAATCTGGAAACACCATATATTTT
D gene: TRBD1
clone size: NA
J gene: TRBJ1-3
V gene: TRBV25-1

CDR3 protein: CASSPRGSNEQFF
CDR3 DNA: TGTGCCAGCAGCCCCAGAGGGTCGAATGAGCAGTTCTTC
D gene: NA
clone size: NA
J gene: TRBJ2-1
V gene: TRBV7-2

CDR3 protein: CASSVLPVGELFF
CDR3 DNA: TGTGCCAGCAGCGTACTCCCGGTTGGGGAGCTGTTTTTT
D gene: NA
clone size: NA
J gene: TRBJ2-2
V gene: TRBV9

CDR3 protein: CASSTQGYEQYF
CDR3 DNA: TGTGCCAGCAGCACGCAGGGCTACGAGCAGTACTTC
D gene: NA
clone size: NA
J gene: TRBJ2-7
V gene: TRBV7-2

CDR3 protein: CASRPRDRFYGYTF
CDR3 DNA: TGTGCCAGCAGACCCCGGGACAGATTCTATGGCTACACCTTC
D gene: TRBD1
clone size: NA
J gene: TRBJ1-2
V gene: TRBV6-5

CDR3 protein: CASSRRVGTYNEQFF
CDR3 DNA: TGTGCCAGCAGCCGCAGGGTAGGCACCTACAATGAGCAGTTCTTC
D gene: NA
clone size: NA
J gene: TRBJ2-1
V gene: TRBV6-1

CDR3 protein: CAGSLGRLNTGELFF
CDR3 DNA: TGCGCCGGCAGCTTGGGTCGGTTGAACACCGGGGAGCTGTTTTTT
D gene: NA
clone size: NA
J gene: TRBJ2-2
V gene: TRBV5-1

CDR3 protein: CAWRGQSIQYF
CDR3 DNA: TGTGCCTGGAGGGGACAGTCTATTCAGTACTTC
D gene: TRBD1
clone size: NA
J gene: TRBJ2-4
V gene: TRBV30

CDR3 protein: CASSKGQGVSGYTF
CDR3 DNA: TGTGCCAGCAGTAAGGGACAGGGGGTATCTGGCTACACCTTC
D gene: TRBD1
clone size: NA
J gene: TRBJ1-2
V gene: TRBV6-1

CDR3 protein: CAISESQGSYNSPLHF
CDR3 DNA: TGTGCCATCAGTGAGTCACAGGGTAGCTATAATTCACCCCTCCACTTT
D gene: NA
clone size: NA
J gene: TRBJ1-6
V gene: TRBV10-3

CDR3 protein: CASSGRQGATMNTEAFF
CDR3 DNA: TGTGCCAGCAGCGGCCGACAGGGCGCGACAATGAACACTGAAGCTTTCTTT
D gene: TRBD1
clone size: NA
J gene: TRBJ1-1
V gene: TRBV2

CDR3 protein: CAIKKGQGRGDEQYF
CDR3 DNA: TGTGCCATCAAGAAAGGACAGGGACGGGGGGACGAGCAGTACTTC
D gene: NA
clone size: NA
J gene: TRBJ2-7
V gene: TRBV10-3